This T cell receptor beta chain was sequenced during a study of radiation and T cells in renal cell carcinoma. Regarding the study as a whole: In blood, top tumor clones expanded by 2 weeks, shrinking by 4.

Time point described: baseline pretreatment blood. Treatment: 15 Gy SBRT to primary tumor, nephrectomy 4 weeks later. This renal cell carcinoma was of the clear cell type. The CDR3 runs to 15 residues. Germline CDR1 is LGHNA and CDR2 is YNFKEQ. Trimming took 1 base from V and 4 from J, leaving 11 bases between them. Data came from immunoSEQ multiplex PCR; TCRdb stores just in-frame clones and leaves some out. The table records 130,000 to 150,000 clones, approximately 91% of them present only once. Note on this clone: Its antigen is as yet unknown.

This TCR derives from a woman between 45 and 65 years old with renal cell carcinoma. The sequencing here drew on blood, taken from a patient whose treatment included radiotherapy and nephrectomy. The V call is TRBV4-2, the J call TRBJ2-1; a possible D gene is TRBD2 (6 bases). CDR3 sequence reads: CASSQGHGLYNEQFF. The CDR3 nucleotides are TGTGCCAGCAGCCAAGGTCACGGACTATACAATGAGCAGTTCTTC.